This T cell receptor (beta chain) was documented in a study of shared clonotypes between healthy human individuals. As for this clone: Its antigen remains unidentified.

V gave up 0 bases and J gave up 4 bases; unmatched junction bases: 4. The CDR3 is made up of 16 amino acids. Germline CDR1 and CDR2: ENHRY and SYGVKD. General observations from the study: Clonotype sharing across a handful of donors was observed for about 4.8% of naive CD4 clonotypes. Generation probability values for non-shared clonotypes were lower than those for clonotypes shared by all four donors. Sequencing depth was expected to influence donor clonotype sharing. In general, naive subsets displayed greater estimated richness than memory subsets did.

Only in-frame clones appear in the TCRdb table, and some are missing; sequencing was by immunoSEQ multiplex PCR. The sample holds 2 million to 3 million clones, around nine tenths seen once. The chain recombines TRBV10-3 with TRBJ2-1; TRBD2 aligns across 9 bases. The TCR sequence derives from a man aged 18 to 29 in good health. What was sequenced was naive CD4+ T cells sorted from blood. Subset in this sample: CD45RA+ positively selected. The CDR3 is CAISESWRGGYNEQFF. CDR3 nucleotide sequence: TGTGCCATCAGTGAGTCGTGGCGGGGGGGATACAATGAGCAGTTCTTC.